Shown below are 19 T cell receptor beta chains from a single sample sequenced in a study of control samples from healthy donors and cancer patients. Some clones are missing from TCRdb's copy, which holds only in-frame ones; the method was immunoSEQ multiplex PCR. The table lists under 95,000 clones, just over 90% of them singletons, with roughly 0.92% in the top ten. Material: blood. These receptors were taken from a woman in her twenties or thirties in good health.

This clone appeared once. The J gene is TRBJ1-5, the V gene TRBV5-5; D may be TRBD1 (5 bases). CDR1 SGHKS and CDR2 YYEKEE come from the germline V gene (reference sequence). V was trimmed by 4 bases and J by 0 bases, leaving 17 bases between them. This CDR3 has 17 amino acids. The CDR3 is CASSPSVGVYSNQPQHF. Written as DNA, the CDR3 is TGTGCCAGCAGCCCGTCAGTAGGGGTTTATAGCAATCAGCCCCAGCATTTT.

This clone was recorded only once. This sequence joins TRBV24-1 and TRBJ2-2, with TRBD1 matching 8 bases. The CDR3 totals 15 residues. V was pared by 3 bases and J by 6 bases, with 5 bases of the junction left unmatched. Germline V CDR1 and CDR2: KGHDR, SFDVKD. CDR3 coding DNA: TGTGCCACCAGTGATCAGGGGGCATGGGCCGGGGAGCTGTTTTTT. It translates to CATSDQGAWAGELFF.

The sample holds one count of this clone. The rearrangement uses TRBV3-1 (or the pseudogene TRBV3-2) and TRBJ2-7; TRBD2 matches at 10 bases. The germline V gene encodes CDR1 LGHDT and CDR2 YNNKEL (reference sequence). J gave up 1 base and V 2 bases, and 8 bases lay outside the gene matches. The CDR3 extends over 17 amino acids. The CDR3, as DNA: TGTGCCAGCAGCCAACCCGGACTAGCGGACGGATCCTACGAGCAGTACTTC. This sequence encodes CASSQPGLADGSYEQYF.

The chain has TRBV13 and TRBJ1-1; D unresolved. Germline CDR1 is PRHDT and CDR2 is FYEKMQ (reference sequence). Trimming shortened V by 5 bases and J by 0 bases, and 4 bases separated the two germline ends. This CDR3 has 12 amino acids. The CDR3 DNA is TGTGCCAGCAGCCTACTGAACACTGAAGCTTTCTTT. Translation: CASSLLNTEAFF.

The J gene is TRBJ2-1, the V gene TRBV25-1, with D unclear. Looked up from germline, CDR1 is MGHDK and CDR2 is SYGVNS. Trimming stripped 3 bases from V and 0 bases from J, with 15 bases between. CDR3 length: 17 residues. The CDR3 is CASSDWSTLSSYNEQFF. CDR3 sequence (DNA): TGTGCCAGCAGTGATTGGTCCACCCTGAGCTCCTACAATGAGCAGTTCTTC.

The chain combines TRBV28 with TRBJ1-4; 7 bases are a match to TRBD1. V was clipped by 4 bases and J by 4 bases; unmatched bases: 3. Germline CDR1 reads MDHEN; CDR2 reads SYDVKM. This CDR3 has 14 residues. The CDR3 here is CASSSGTVNEKLFF. The CDR3 nucleotides are TGTGCCAGCAGTTCTGGGACAGTTAATGAAAAACTGTTTTTT.

V usage is TRBV10-1 and J usage is TRBJ1-1; TRBD1 agrees at 7 bases. The V gene end was trimmed by 7 bases and the J gene end by 1 base; junction bases not matched to a gene: 6. Germline V gene lookup returns CDR1 WNHNN and CDR2 SYGVQD (reference sequence). This CDR3 comprises 14 residues. CDR3 DNA: TGCGCCAGCAAAGCCGGGACAGCGAACACTGAAGCTTTCTTT. It is translated as CASKAGTANTEAFF.

The rearrangement links TRBV28 to TRBJ2-7; 8 bases match TRBD1. Germline V gene data show CDR1 as MDHEN and CDR2 as SYDVKM. The length of the CDR3 is 15 residues. The J segment lost 4 bases and the V segment lost 6 bases, leaving 11 bases of the junction unmatched. Here the CDR3 reads CASSPSAGGGYEQYF. CDR3 DNA: TGTGCCAGCAGCCCAAGCGCAGGGGGCGGTTACGAGCAGTACTTC.

The chain is built from TRBV2 and TRBJ1-2, with unresolved D. The CDR3 is 15 residues long. The V gene lost 10 bases and the J gene lost 2 bases, with 20 bases spanning the gap. Germline assignment: CDR1 SNHLY and CDR2 FYNNEI. In DNA, the CDR3 is TGTGCCACCACACCTCAACTCAGTAACAACTATGGCTACACCTTC. As protein: CATTPQLSNNYGYTF.

The V gene is TRBV6-5, the J gene TRBJ1-4; 7 positions match TRBD1. CDR3 length: 15 amino acids. Germline V gene sequence: CDR1 MNHEY, CDR2 SVGAGI. After removal of 6 bases from V and 4 bases from J, the junction contained 8 bases not matched to a gene. CDR3 region: CASRLSGTVNEKLFF. The CDR3 coding sequence is TGTGCCAGCAGGTTAAGCGGGACAGTTAATGAAAAACTGTTTTTT.

Remarks on this clone: Other nucleotide sequences from this sample produce the same CDR3. This chain links TRBV19 with TRBJ2-1; the match to TRBD2 covers 12 bases. With 8 bases clipped from V and 3 bases from J, the junction kept 5 bases outside the gene matches. This CDR3 contains 15 residues. Germline V gives CDR1 LNHDA, CDR2 SQIVND (reference sequence). CDR3: CASSRLAGVYNEQFF. CDR3 DNA sequence: TGTGCCAGTTCCAGACTAGCGGGAGTCTACAATGAGCAGTTCTTC.

The rearrangement uses TRBV7-2 and TRBJ1-5; D is unresolved. This CDR3 spans 15 amino acids. CDR1 and CDR2 (germline): SGHTA, FQGNSA. Trimming pared 1 base from V and 2 bases from J, leaving 9 bases between. The DNA for the CDR3 is TGTGCCAGCAGCTTAGGGTATGGGGGCAATCAGCCCCAGCATTTT. Translating gives CASSLGYGGNQPQHF. The variable domain in full, completed from reference TRBV7-2 and TRBJ1-5, reads GAGVSQSPSNKVTEKGKDVELRCDPISGHTALYWYRQSLGQGLEFLIYFQGNSAPDKSGLPSDRFSAERTGGSVSTLTIQRTQQEDSAVYLCASSLGYGGNQPQHFGDGTRLSIL.

This chain links TRBV19 with TRBJ1-2; 8 nucleotides agree with TRBD1. The length of the CDR3 is 19 residues. Per germline, CDR1 LNHDA and CDR2 SQIVND (reference sequence). The V and J ends lost 4 bases and 2 bases, in that order; junction bases with no gene match: 18. The CDR3 spells CASSNVAGGAPWQNYGYTF. CDR3 DNA: TGTGCCAGTAGTAATGTGGCAGGGGGCGCCCCCTGGCAAAACTATGGCTACACCTTC.

J is TRBJ2-5 and V is TRBV4-1; a possible D gene is TRBD2 (5 bases). CDR3 size: 14 residues. Trimming shortened V by 4 bases and J by 2 bases, and 11 bases separated the two germline ends. Germline CDR1 is MGHRA and CDR2 is YSYEKL. As DNA, the CDR3 is TGCGCCAGCAGCCCCCTGGACTCGCAAGAGACCCAGTACTTC. This encodes CASSPLDSQETQYF.

This sequence joins TRBV9 and TRBJ2-2, with 8 positions matching TRBD2. CDR1 is SGDLS and CDR2 is YYNGEE in the germline V gene. J lost 0 bases, V lost 4 bases, and 11 bases had no gene match. This CDR3 contains 18 residues. The CDR3 DNA reads TGTGCCAGCAGCCCAGGGGAAGCGGGGGCCACGAACACCGGGGAGCTGTTTTTT. Translation: CASSPGEAGATNTGELFF.

The V and J genes are TRBV6-5 and TRBJ2-7; D is uncertain. CDR1 and CDR2 from the germline V gene are MNHEY and SVGAGI. Trimming stripped 5 bases from V and 4 bases from J, with 12 bases between. The CDR3 contains 13 residues. This chain's CDR3 is CASSRGVEYEQYF. CDR3 DNA: TGTGCCAGCAGTAGAGGCGTGGAGTACGAGCAGTACTTC.

J is TRBJ1-1 and V is TRBV6-1; no reliable D call. CDR3 size: 14 residues. The ends were cut back, 1 base at V and 4 bases at J, with 10 bases in the middle. Germline CDR1 MNHNS, CDR2 SASEGT. The CDR3 DNA follows: TGTGCCAGCAGTGAAGACGGACGAACCACTGAAGCTTTCTTT. Protein product: CASSEDGRTTEAFF.

The table lists this clone with a few counts. This chain links TRBV19 with TRBJ1-2; no clear D. This CDR3 contains 13 residues. Germline V gives CDR1 LNHDA, CDR2 SQIVND (reference sequence). V was trimmed by 5 bases and J by 2 bases, leaving 9 bases between them. CDR3 residues: CASSETGNYGYTF. CDR3 nucleotides: TGTGCCAGTAGTGAGACCGGGAACTATGGCTACACCTTC.

This clone was recorded once. Here the CDR3 DNA reads TGTGCCAGCAGTCCTGGGGAAAAAAACATTCAGTACTTC. Its translation is CASSPGEKNIQYF. This chain uses TRBV2 with TRBJ2-4; unclear D gene. The V gene's germline CDR1 is SNHLY and CDR2 FYNNEI. V was cut by 5 bases and J by 4 bases, with 9 bases left in between. This CDR3 spans 13 amino acids.